Below, 14 T cell receptor beta chains from the same sample are listed, as sequenced in a study of blood T cell repertoires in COVID-19. TCRdb keeps only in-frame clones here, not all; method: immunoSEQ multiplex PCR. The data contain roughly 80,000 clones, 82% of them singletons. Sequencing was done on a sample of peripheral blood. These receptors originate from a human donor in a cohort sampled during active COVID-19.

The chain employs TRBV27 and TRBJ2-1; D may be TRBD2 (6 bases). CDR3 size: 16 residues. The germline V gene has CDR1 MNHEY and CDR2 SMNVEV (reference sequence). V lost 3 bases to trimming and J lost 2 bases, with 14 bases between them. The CDR3 spells CASSFGGAYPYNEQFF. Here the CDR3 DNA reads TGTGCCAGCAGTTTCGGAGGGGCGTACCCCTACAATGAGCAGTTCTTC.

The chain employs TRBV11-2 and TRBJ2-6; 9 nucleotides match TRBD1. This CDR3 region has 19 residues. V shed 5 bases, J shed 0 bases, and the junction held 11 bases outside the gene matches. Germline assignment: CDR1 SGHAT and CDR2 FQNNGV. CDR3 region: CASSTRRETGGSGANVLTF. The CDR3 DNA is TGTGCCAGCAGCACTAGGCGGGAGACAGGGGGCTCTGGGGCCAACGTCCTGACTTTC.

This chain uses TRBV4-2 with TRBJ2-1, with D possibly matching TRBD1 (6 bases). The CDR3 is 16 residues long. V was clipped by 0 bases and J by 12 bases, with 21 bases between them. Germline CDR1 and CDR2: LGHNA and YNFKEQ. CDR3 sequence: CASSQDRVGSLGGQFF. In DNA, the CDR3 is TGTGCCAGCAGCCAAGATCGAGTGGGAAGTCTAGGGGGGCAGTTCTTC.

This clone showed up just a few times. The chain carries TRBV6-5 and TRBJ2-7; 8 nucleotides agree with TRBD1. The CDR3 loop spans 14 amino acids. Germline CDR1 MNHEY, CDR2 SVGAGI. The V gene end was trimmed by 6 bases and the J gene end by 5 bases; junction bases not matched to a gene: 9. The CDR3 nucleotides are TGTGCCAGCAGCGTACTCCAGGGGGCTGACGAGCAGTACTTC. This translates into CASSVLQGADEQYF.

This chain connects TRBV19 to TRBJ2-3, with D possibly TRBD2 on 7 matching bases. The CDR3 length is 15 residues. CDR1 is LNHDA and CDR2 is SQIVND in the germline V gene (reference sequence). Deletions cut 8 bases from V and 2 bases from J, with 17 bases between. The CDR3 is CASRVGGGPTDTQYF. CDR3 sequence (DNA): TGTGCCAGTCGAGTGGGGGGGGGCCCCACAGATACGCAGTATTTT.

The J gene is TRBJ1-1, the V gene TRBV5-1; D is unclear. V lost 4 bases and J lost 2, with 15 bases in between. The germline gives CDR1 SGHRS, CDR2 YFSETQ. The CDR3 is made up of 15 amino acids. DNA of the CDR3: TGCGCCAGCAGCGGGAGTGGCCTGGGCAACACTGAAGCTTTCTTT. Its translation: CASSGSGLGNTEAFF. Using reference TRBV5-1 and TRBJ1-1 for the parts outside the CDR3, the full variable domain is KAGVTQTPRYLIKTRGQQVTLSCSPISGHRSVSWYQQTPGQGLQFLFEYFSETQRNKGNFPGRFSGRQFSNSRSEMNVSTLELGDSALYLCASSGSGLGNTEAFFGQGTRLTVV.

V usage is TRBV19 and J usage is TRBJ1-1, with D uncertain. The length of the CDR3 is 15 residues. Trimming stripped 6 bases from V and 5 bases from J, with 19 bases between. The germline V gene has CDR1 LNHDA and CDR2 SQIVND (reference sequence). The CDR3 bases are TGTGCCAGTAGGCCTGATGGGCTCCCCTTTACTGAAGCTTTCTTT. This codes for CASRPDGLPFTEAFF.

This chain uses TRBV18 with TRBJ1-1, with D maybe TRBD1 (6 bases). The CDR3 covers 16 residues. Germline CDR1 reads KGHSH; CDR2 reads LQKENI. Trimming pared 2 bases from V and 5 bases from J, leaving 18 bases between. The DNA of the CDR3 is TGTGCCAGCTCACCAATCCACGGGGGGCTGGGGACTGAAGCTTTCTTT. It encodes CASSPIHGGLGTEAFF.

The V and J genes are TRBV4-2 and TRBJ2-1; 9 bases line up with TRBD2. Germline V gene data show CDR1 as LGHNA and CDR2 as YNFKEQ. Losses at the gene ends were 4 bases for V and 0 bases for J; bases not matched to a gene: 4. CDR3 size: 16 residues. Here the CDR3 reads CASSRIAGDSYNEQFF. As DNA, the CDR3 is TGTGCCAGCAGCCGAATAGCGGGGGACTCCTACAATGAGCAGTTCTTC.

The chain joins TRBV9 to TRBJ2-5; possible D gene TRBD2, 6 bases. Trimming took 4 bases from V and 4 from J, leaving 14 bases between them. This CDR3 is built from 14 residues. Germline lookup yields CDR1 SGDLS and CDR2 YYNGEE. As DNA, the CDR3 is TGTGCCAGCAGCCCCCGTCCCGGGGGAGAGACCCAGTACTTC. Translation gives CASSPRPGGETQYF.

The V and J genes are TRBV4-2 and TRBJ2-7; 7 bases line up with TRBD1. There are 13 residues in the CDR3. The germline V gene encodes CDR1 LGHNA and CDR2 YNFKEQ. With 3 bases clipped from V and 2 bases from J, the junction kept 1 base outside the gene matches. The CDR3 sequence: CASSHDRAYEQYF. The CDR3 DNA is TGTGCCAGCAGCCACGACAGGGCCTACGAGCAGTACTTC.

This clone turned up a few times. This chain connects TRBV7-3 to TRBJ2-2; 9 bases line up with TRBD2. CDR3 length: 17 residues. CDR1 is SGHTA and CDR2 is FQGTGA in the germline V gene. With V trimmed by 1 base and J by 4 bases, 7 bases remained unmatched. The DNA for the CDR3 is TGTGCCAGCAGCTTAATGCCTAGCGGGGCCCGCACCGGGGAGCTGTTTTTT. Translating it yields CASSLMPSGARTGELFF.

The gene calls are TRBV12-3 or TRBV12-4 and TRBJ2-4, with D maybe TRBD2 (5 bases). The V end was cut by 5 bases, the J end by 6 bases, with 5 bases between. CDR3 length equals 11 residues. The CDR3 DNA sequence: TGTGCCAGCAGTCGGGGAAACATTCAGTACTTC. Encoded protein: CASSRGNIQYF.

V usage is TRBV6-6 and J usage is TRBJ1-6; D ambiguous. V was pared by 9 bases and J by 10 bases, with 19 bases between. The CDR3 totals 14 residues. Germline-derived CDR1 and CDR2 are MNHNY and SVGAGI (reference sequence). Written as DNA, the CDR3 is TGTGCCAGTTTCTACCGGGGTGGAGGATCACCCCTCCACTTT. This sequence encodes CASFYRGGGSPLHF.